The present entry profiles one T cell receptor beta chain with its context. Its target is not known. This sample is drawn from a study of beta chain features in type 1 diabetes. Isolated RNA was reverse transcribed in full, so expressed TCRB transcripts were sequenced. Profiled with immunoSEQ multiplex PCR; TCRdb holds only in-frame clones, not every one. In the table there are about 160,000 clones, 63% of which are singletons. Germline CDR1 SQVTM, CDR2 ANQGSEA. The CDR3 sequence is 16 residues long. V lost 7 bases to trimming and J lost 1 base; unmatched junction nucleotides: 13. Findings and caveats of the study: Type 1 diabetes patients had TCRB CDR3s that were shorter (moderately but significantly so) in all four CD4+ subsets.

The chain is built from TRBV29-1 and TRBJ1-5, with 7 bases matching TRBD1. The clonotype originates from a man aged 25 to 45 with type 1 diabetes. The sample was naive CD4+ T cells from blood. CDR3 bases: TGCAGCGCTGCTGACAGGGACGGAGGGAGCAATCAGCCCCAGCATTTT. It specifies CSAADRDGGSNQPQHF.